The sequence of this T cell receptor (beta chain) was determined in a study of Graves' ophthalmopathy and Graves' hyperthyroidism. In germline, CDR1 is SGHVS, CDR2 FQNEAQ. This CDR3 has 14 residues. The J segment lost 8 bases and the V segment lost 2 bases, leaving 6 bases of the junction unmatched. General study results and limits: Distinction of ophthalmopathy from stable hyperthyroidism by a 13-signature model reached approximately 90% sensitivity and 75% to 84% specificity.

The sample holds many counts of this clonotype. The antigen is unknown. The authors amplified TCR beta CDR3 regions from RNA transcripts. After a first-round RT-PCR with HTBI primers, a second-round multiplex PCR was run. TCRdb re-derived calls from the multiplex PCR reads in MiXCR, one entry per CDR3 protein. The sample has hundreds of thousands of distinct CDR3 sequences, around an eighth seen once. Sequencing was done on a sample of blood. This sequence was found in a woman between 25 and 40 years old with Graves' ophthalmopathy. The rearrangement joins TRBV7-8 to TRBJ2-4; 7 bases agree with TRBD2. CDR3 coding DNA: TGTGCCAGCAGCTTATTGCGGGGGATGGACATTCAGTACTTC. Its translation: CASSLLRGMDIQYF.